This T cell receptor beta chain comes out of a study of T cells after somatic rescue of genetic block. This CDR3 is built from 12 residues. V gave up 10 bases and J gave up 2 bases, with 9 bases separating them. Germline V gene data show CDR1 as WNHNN and CDR2 as SYGVQD (reference sequence). Assay: immunoSEQ multiplex PCR; the TCRdb copy retains only in-frame clones and omits some. Among roughly 110,000 clones listed, just over 90% were seen once. This clonotype was sampled from a woman aged 18-29 years. Source material: peripheral blood mononuclear cells (PBMCs). The chain employs TRBV10-1 and TRBJ1-3; D remains ambiguous. The CDR3 DNA follows: TGCGCCAACCGAGTACCTGGAAACACCATATATTTT. Amino acids: CANRVPGNTIYF.